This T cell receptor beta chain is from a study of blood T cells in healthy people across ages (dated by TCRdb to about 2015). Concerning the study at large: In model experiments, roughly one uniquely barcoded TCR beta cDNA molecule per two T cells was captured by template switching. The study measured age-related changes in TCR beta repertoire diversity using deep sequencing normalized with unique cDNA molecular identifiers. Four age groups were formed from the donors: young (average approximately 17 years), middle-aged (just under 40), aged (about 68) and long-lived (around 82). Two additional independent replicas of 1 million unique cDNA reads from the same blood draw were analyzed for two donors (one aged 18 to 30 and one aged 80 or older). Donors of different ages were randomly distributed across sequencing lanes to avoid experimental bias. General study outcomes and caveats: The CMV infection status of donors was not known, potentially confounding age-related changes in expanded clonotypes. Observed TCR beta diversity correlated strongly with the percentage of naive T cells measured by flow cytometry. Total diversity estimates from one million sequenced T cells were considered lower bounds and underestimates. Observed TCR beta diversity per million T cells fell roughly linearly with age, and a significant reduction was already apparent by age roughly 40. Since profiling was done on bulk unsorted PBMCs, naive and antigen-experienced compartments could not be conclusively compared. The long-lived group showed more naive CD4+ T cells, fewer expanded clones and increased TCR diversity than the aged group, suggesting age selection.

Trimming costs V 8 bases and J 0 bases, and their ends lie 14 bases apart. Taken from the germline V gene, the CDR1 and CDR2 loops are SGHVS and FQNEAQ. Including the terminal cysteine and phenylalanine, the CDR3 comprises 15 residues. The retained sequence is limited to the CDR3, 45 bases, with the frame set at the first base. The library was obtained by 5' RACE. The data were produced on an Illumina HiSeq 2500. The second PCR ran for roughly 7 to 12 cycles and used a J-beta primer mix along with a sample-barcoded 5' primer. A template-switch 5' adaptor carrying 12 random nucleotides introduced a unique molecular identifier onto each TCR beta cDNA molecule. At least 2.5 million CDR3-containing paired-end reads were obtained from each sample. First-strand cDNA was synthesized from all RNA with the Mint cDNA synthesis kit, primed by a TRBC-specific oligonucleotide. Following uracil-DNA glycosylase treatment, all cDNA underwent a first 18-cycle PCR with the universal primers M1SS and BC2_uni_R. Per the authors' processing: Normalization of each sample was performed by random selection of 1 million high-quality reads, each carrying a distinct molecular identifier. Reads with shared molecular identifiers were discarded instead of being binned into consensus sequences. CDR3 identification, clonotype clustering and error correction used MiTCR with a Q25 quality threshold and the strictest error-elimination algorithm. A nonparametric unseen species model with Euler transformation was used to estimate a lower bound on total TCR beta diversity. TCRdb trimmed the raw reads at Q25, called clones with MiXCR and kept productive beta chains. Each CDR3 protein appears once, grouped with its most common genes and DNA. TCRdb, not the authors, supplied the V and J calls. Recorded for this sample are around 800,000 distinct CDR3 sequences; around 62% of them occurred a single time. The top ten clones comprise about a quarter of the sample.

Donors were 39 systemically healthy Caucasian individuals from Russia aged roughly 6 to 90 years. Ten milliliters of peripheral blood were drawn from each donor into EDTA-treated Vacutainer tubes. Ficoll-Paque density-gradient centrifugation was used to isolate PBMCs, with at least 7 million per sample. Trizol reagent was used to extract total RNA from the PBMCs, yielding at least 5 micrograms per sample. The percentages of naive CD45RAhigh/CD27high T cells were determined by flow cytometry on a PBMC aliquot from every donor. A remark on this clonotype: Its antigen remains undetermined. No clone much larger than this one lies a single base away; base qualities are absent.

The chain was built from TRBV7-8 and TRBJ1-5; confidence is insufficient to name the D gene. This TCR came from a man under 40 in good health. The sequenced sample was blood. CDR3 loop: CASQTAVNSNQPQHF. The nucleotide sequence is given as TGTGCCAGCCAAACGGCGGTCAATAGCAATCAGCCCCAGCATTTT.